These T cell receptor beta chains were read from a single sample in a study of T cells after yellow fever vaccination. TCRdb reprocessed the 5' RACE reads via MiXCR and lists one record per CDR3 protein. In the table there are about 320,000 distinct CDR3 sequences, roughly 6.8% of which are singletons. Sequenced material: PBMCs, taken about 41 days after the first yellow fever vaccination. The receptor set was obtained from a man aged 18 to 30 who received the YFV17D yellow fever vaccine. Both conserved end residues are part of each CDR3. A D gene is named only where the DNA matches it firmly. Where a row states a size, it is once, few, many or the class of an expanded clone; other rows omit it.

.,TRBJ2-2,TRBV6-2/TRBV6-3,many,TGTGCCAGCAGTTACATCGCTATAACCGGGGAGCTGTTTTTT,CASSYIAITGELFF
TRBD2,TRBJ2-1,TRBV11-2,.,TGTGCCAGCAGCTTAGAAGCGGGGGTCGCCAATGAGCAGTTCTTC,CASSLEAGVANEQFF
TRBD1,TRBJ2-7,TRBV6-5,.,TGTGCCAGCAGTTACTGGACAGGGGTATACGAGCAGTACTTC,CASSYWTGVYEQYF
.,TRBJ2-2,TRBV7-2,.,TGTGCCAGCAGTCCCTGGGGGGGGGCCACCGGGGAGCTGTTTTTT,CASSPWGGATGELFF
.,TRBJ2-7,TRBV5-1,.,TGCGCCAGCAGCTTAGGGCCCTTCGCTAGCTACGAGCAGTACTTC,CASSLGPFASYEQYF
TRBD1,TRBJ1-1,TRBV20-1,few,TGCAGTGCACAGAACAGGGGGCGGAACACTGAAGCTTTCTTT,CSAQNRGRNTEAFF
.,TRBJ1-1,TRBV12-3/TRBV12-4,many,TGTGCCAGCAGTCCCAAAAACACTGAAGCTTTCTTT,CASSPKNTEAFF
.,TRBJ2-2,TRBV12-3/TRBV12-4,few,TGTGCCAGCAGTGCCGCAGGGGTGGACACCGGGGAGCTGTTTTTT,CASSAAGVDTGELFF
.,TRBJ1-1,TRBV20-1,.,TGCAGTGCTAGGAACACCATGAACACTGAAGCTTTCTTT,CSARNTMNTEAFF
.,TRBJ1-3,TRBV6-1,.,TGTGCCAGCAGTCAAAGCTCTGGAAACACCATATATTTT,CASSQSSGNTIYF
.,TRBJ2-7,TRBV27,many,TGTGCCAGCAGTTTAGGGGTGGGCTACGAGCAGTACTTC,CASSLGVGYEQYF
TRBD2,TRBJ2-7,TRBV29-1,few,TGCAGCGTTGAGCTCCGGGAGGGCTACGAGCAGTACTTC,CSVELREGYEQYF
.,TRBJ2-2,TRBV7-3,few,TGTGCCAGCAGCCGAGGGCCCACCGGGGAGCTGTTTTTT,CASSRGPTGELFF
.,TRBJ1-2,TRBV6-1,few,TGTGCCAGCAACCCTTCTTCCAGGGTTGGCGGCTACACCTTC,CASNPSSRVGGYTF
TRBD1,TRBJ1-1,TRBV2,few,TGTGCCAGCAGTGACCTACAGGGGGAGATAAACACTGAAGCTTTCTTT,CASSDLQGEINTEAFF
TRBD1,TRBJ1-5,TRBV20-1,few,TGCAGTGCTAGGACCAGGGGGCGAGGAGATCAGCCCCAGCATTTT,CSARTRGRGDQPQHF
TRBD2,TRBJ2-4,TRBV6-1,.,TGTGCCAGCAGTAGCGGGGGGGCCGACAAAAACATTCAGTACTTC,CASSSGGADKNIQYF
TRBD2,TRBJ2-1,TRBV5-1,many,TGCGCCAGCAGCTTGGGCATAGCGGGGGGGCATGATGAGCAGTTCTTC,CASSLGIAGGHDEQFF
TRBD1,TRBJ2-5,TRBV29-1,many,TGCAGCGTGGGGGACAGCCAAGAGACCCAGTACTTC,CSVGDSQETQYF
.,TRBJ1-5,TRBV7-6,many,TGTGCCAGCAGCTCCCGCGCGGGAGGGGACGGCAATCAGCCCCAGCATTTT,CASSSRAGGDGNQPQHF
TRBD2,TRBJ2-5,TRBV20-1,.,TGCTGTGCTAGAGGCCTTAGCGGGGGGCCCGCGGGTGGGACCCAGTACTTC,CCARGLSGGPAGGTQYF
.,TRBJ2-1,TRBV29-1,few,TGCAGCGTTGAGTCTTTCGCAGGGTCGGATGAGCAGTTCTTC,CSVESFAGSDEQFF
.,TRBJ1-1,TRBV7-2,few,TGTGCCAGCAGCCCCACTACCGATCAGGCCGAAGCTTTCTTT,CASSPTTDQAEAFF
TRBD1,TRBJ1-2,TRBV12-3/TRBV12-4,many,TGTGCCAGCAGCCCCGAGGCCGGGACAGGGAGGCTTTTC,CASSPEAGTGRLF
TRBD2,TRBJ2-5,TRBV7-9,few,TGTGCCAGCAGCAGGGGACTAGCGGAGCAAGAGACCCAGTACTTC,CASSRGLAEQETQYF
TRBD1,TRBJ2-2,TRBV20-1,few,TGCAGTGCAAACCGGGACAGGGGTTCCACCGGGGAGCTGTTTTTT,CSANRDRGSTGELFF
TRBD2,TRBJ2-5,TRBV6-2/TRBV6-3,.,TGTGCCAGCTCCGCGGGGGAAGAGACCCAGTACTTC,CASSAGEETQYF
.,TRBJ2-7,TRBV14,few,TGTGCCAGCAGCCAAGATTTAACAGTCTACGAGCAGTACTTC,CASSQDLTVYEQYF